This entry concerns a single TCR beta chain. This sample is drawn from a study of blood T cell repertoires in COVID-19. Across the whole study: Nucleic acid was either cDNA or gDNA, and it came from T cells, B-cell-depleted T cells, or PBMCs.

Generated by immunoSEQ multiplex PCR, the TCRdb table keeps only in-frame clones and is missing some. The sample includes 150,000 to 200,000 clones, under 95% of them seen just once. CDR3 size: 14 residues. Germline values: CDR1 MNHEY, CDR2 SVGAGI. Trimming at V came to 4 bases and at J to 1 base, leaving 2 bases not matched to a gene. The chain carries TRBV6-5 and TRBJ2-7, with 9 positions matching TRBD1. This receptor was taken from a man in his fifties or sixties with active or convalescent COVID-19. The sample was peripheral blood. The CDR3 nucleotides read TGTGCCAGCAGTTGGGGACAGGGTTCCTACGAGCAGTACTTC. Encoded protein: CASSWGQGSYEQYF.